This TCR beta chain comes out of a study of circulating and synovial CD4+ cells in juvenile arthritis. Sequenced samples came from active juvenile idiopathic arthritis patients. Data came from immunoSEQ multiplex PCR; TCRdb stores just in-frame clones and leaves some out. The sample contains fewer than 40,000 clones, roughly 95% of which appear only once. Study findings and constraints: Traditional Vbeta family usage analysis missed the pathogenic-like versus bulk difference. Circulating pathogenic-like lymphocytes shared a substantially higher fraction of CDR3 sequences with synovium than bulk blood. T cell genome counts differed by at least an order of magnitude between CPL and CD4 samples.

The junction had 5 bases not matched to a gene; V was cut back by 0 bases and J by 5 bases. This CDR3 has 16 amino acids. CDR1 and CDR2 from the germline V gene are SGHTS and YDEGEE. With respect to this clone: As yet, its antigen is unknown.

The gene calls are TRBV5-8 and TRBJ2-5; 12 bases are shared with TRBD1. The sequence derives from a human donor with juvenile idiopathic arthritis. What was sequenced was CD4+ T cells from blood. CDR3 in amino acids: CASSLGDRGPGETQYF. The CDR3 DNA reads TGTGCCAGCAGCTTGGGGGACAGGGGGCCTGGGGAGACCCAGTACTTC.